This TCR beta chain was profiled in a study of cytomegalovirus exposure and HLA in healthy donors. V was pared by 3 bases and J by 0 bases, with 11 bases between. Looked up from germline, CDR1 is SQVTM and CDR2 is ANQGSEA. This CDR3 spans 14 amino acids. The PCR used 60 Vbeta and 13 Jbeta primers. Here immunoSEQ multiplex PCR was the method, and the copy in TCRdb shows in-frame clones only, minus some. The table includes about 250,000 clones, 78% detected once. The V gene is TRBV29-1, the J gene TRBJ1-1; the D is unclear. The sequencing input was PBMCs. This clonotype was sampled from a boy aged 5-17 years in good health and CMV-seronegative. The CDR3 sequence is CSVDRNILNTEAFF. The CDR3 DNA follows: TGCAGCGTTGACAGGAATATCTTGAACACTGAAGCTTTCTTT.